These T cell receptor beta chains were read from a single sample in a study of OX40 agonist ivuxolimab in advanced cancers. Libraries were prepared by immunoSEQ multiplex PCR; TCRdb keeps only in-frame clonotypes and omits some of them. The table has approximately 65,000 clones, roughly 87% seen once. Specimen: CD4+ or CD8+ T cells sorted from blood, collected in a trial of the OX40 agonist ivuxolimab. The receptors were gathered from an adult with an advanced solid tumor such as melanoma, head and neck, liver or kidney cancer. CDR3s include the opening cysteine and the closing phenylalanine or tryptophan. Fields, in order: D gene, J gene, V gene, clone size, CDR3 DNA, CDR3 protein. D genes are given only for firm matches. Rows give clone size only sometimes, using once, few, many, or a class for an expanded clone.

d_gene: .
j_gene: TRBJ1-5
v_gene: TRBV5-1
abundance: .
CDR3nt: TGCGCCAGCAGCTTGGAAGGGGGTGGCAATCAGCCCCAGCATTTT
CDR3aa: CASSLEGGGNQPQHF

d_gene: TRBD1
j_gene: TRBJ2-7
v_gene: TRBV9
abundance: .
CDR3nt: TGTGCCAGCAGGGTTGGGGACAGGGGTATCGCCCGGCAGTACTTC
CDR3aa: CASRVGDRGIARQYF

d_gene: .
j_gene: TRBJ2-7
v_gene: TRBV6-5
abundance: .
CDR3nt: TGTGCCAGCAGCTACGGGGGCAGGGGAAACTCCTACGAGCAGTACTTC
CDR3aa: CASSYGGRGNSYEQYF

d_gene: .
j_gene: TRBJ2-3
v_gene: TRBV21-1
abundance: once
CDR3nt: TGTGCCAGCAGCAAAGTAGGAGACAGGGGGGGAACTTTTAGCACAGATACGCAGTATTTT
CDR3aa: CASSKVGDRGGTFSTDTQYF

d_gene: .
j_gene: TRBJ1-5
v_gene: TRBV5-5
abundance: .
CDR3nt: TGTGCCAGCAGCTTAGGTGGTAATAGCAATCAGCCCCAGCATTTT
CDR3aa: CASSLGGNSNQPQHF

d_gene: .
j_gene: TRBJ2-1
v_gene: TRBV6-5
abundance: .
CDR3nt: TGTGCCAGCAGTTATGGGGGGATGGATGAGCAGTTCTTC
CDR3aa: CASSYGGMDEQFF

d_gene: .
j_gene: TRBJ1-1
v_gene: TRBV18
abundance: .
CDR3nt: TGTGCCAGCTCACCTCGGGGGGGTACTGAAGCTTTCTTT
CDR3aa: CASSPRGGTEAFF

d_gene: .
j_gene: TRBJ2-6
v_gene: TRBV7-9
abundance: .
CDR3nt: TGTGCCAGCAGCTTGTACAGACAATTCTCTGGGGCCAACGTCCTGACTTTC
CDR3aa: CASSLYRQFSGANVLTF

d_gene: .
j_gene: TRBJ2-7
v_gene: TRBV21-1
abundance: .
CDR3nt: TGTGCCAGCAGCATCAAAAAGCGGGGGGCCGCCTACGAGCAGTACTTC
CDR3aa: CASSIKKRGAAYEQYF

d_gene: .
j_gene: TRBJ1-2
v_gene: TRBV5-6
abundance: .
CDR3nt: TGTGCCAGCAGCTTTCGCGGGTCTGGCTACACCTTC
CDR3aa: CASSFRGSGYTF

d_gene: .
j_gene: TRBJ2-7
v_gene: TRBV6-5
abundance: .
CDR3nt: TGTGCCAGCAGTTACTCGAGCTGGGGGCCCTACGAGCAGTACTTC
CDR3aa: CASSYSSWGPYEQYF

d_gene: TRBD2
j_gene: TRBJ2-5
v_gene: TRBV5-5
abundance: once
CDR3nt: TGTGCCAGCAGGCAATGGTCTAGCGGGGGCCCCCGGGAGACCCAGTACTTC
CDR3aa: CASRQWSSGGPRETQYF

d_gene: .
j_gene: TRBJ1-3
v_gene: TRBV6-1
abundance: .
CDR3nt: TGTGCCAGCAGTGAATTTGTAGGGCGCTCTGGAAACACCATATATTTT
CDR3aa: CASSEFVGRSGNTIYF

d_gene: .
j_gene: TRBJ1-3
v_gene: TRBV5-4
abundance: .
CDR3nt: TGTGCCAGCAGCTTGGGGGGGCGTAATAGGCGAGGAAACACCATATATTTT
CDR3aa: CASSLGGRNRRGNTIYF

d_gene: .
j_gene: TRBJ2-2
v_gene: TRBV5-1
abundance: .
CDR3nt: TGCGCCAGCAGCTTGGGAAGGCAGGGAACCACCGGGGAGCTGTTTTTT
CDR3aa: CASSLGRQGTTGELFF

d_gene: TRBD1
j_gene: TRBJ2-7
v_gene: TRBV6-5
abundance: .
CDR3nt: TGTGCCAGCAGACTGTCGGGACAGGTCCCCTACGAGCAGTACTTC
CDR3aa: CASRLSGQVPYEQYF

d_gene: .
j_gene: TRBJ2-5
v_gene: TRBV28
abundance: .
CDR3nt: TGTGCCAGCAGTTTTAAAGGGACCCAGTACTTC
CDR3aa: CASSFKGTQYF

d_gene: .
j_gene: TRBJ2-3
v_gene: TRBV5-1
abundance: .
CDR3nt: TGCGCCAGCAGCTTGGAGGCACCTAGCACAGATACGCAGTATTTT
CDR3aa: CASSLEAPSTDTQYF